Shown below are 23 T cell receptor beta chains from a single sample sequenced in a study of metastatic and nonmetastatic thyroid tumors. TCRdb re-analyzed the PCR reads through MiXCR. Among tens of thousands of clones listed, roughly 12% were seen once. Until they underwent thyroid surgery, no patient had received any treatment. Material: blood. These receptors were obtained from a female donor with papillary thyroid cancer or a benign thyroid nodule (not recorded which). Some clones in this sample may be carry-over from other donors' samples.

This clone was observed at least ten times. This chain links TRBV5-1 with TRBJ2-7; either TRBD1 or TRBD2 may supply D (7 bases each). Germline values: CDR1 SGHRS, CDR2 YFSETQ. The germline V and J ends were trimmed by 0 bases and 1 base, with 11 bases remaining between them. The CDR3 extends over 15 amino acids. CDR3 DNA sequence: TGCGCCAGCAGCTTGGCCAGGGGGGGGTCCTACGAGCAGTACTTC. This translates into CASSLARGGSYEQYF. Based on the CDR3 plus reference TRBV5-1 and TRBJ2-7, the full variable domain is KAGVTQTPRYLIKTRGQQVTLSCSPISGHRSVSWYQQTPGQGLQFLFEYFSETQRNKGNFPGRFSGRQFSNSRSEMNVSTLELGDSALYLCASSLARGGSYEQYFGPGTRLTVT.

The chain links TRBV10-3 to TRBJ2-3, with no clear D. This CDR3 has 12 residues. Germline V lookup: CDR1 ENHRY, CDR2 SYGVKD. Trimming left V 0 bases short and J 6 bases short, with 4 bases between. The CDR3 loop is CAISESGDTQYF. The CDR3 DNA sequence: TGTGCCATCAGTGAGTCCGGGGATACGCAGTATTTT.

This clone was counted many times. This chain joins TRBV19 and TRBJ2-3; 9 bases align to TRBD2. Germline values: CDR1 LNHDA, CDR2 SQIVND (reference sequence). This CDR3 has 11 amino acids. CDR3 bases: TGTGTCGCGGGAGGGACAGATACGCAGTATTTT. Translating gives CVAGGTDTQYF.

This clone came up many times. The DNA of the CDR3 is TGTGCCAGCAGTGAAAGCGGATACGAGCAGTACTTC. The encoded protein is CASSESGYEQYF. V usage is TRBV2 and J usage is TRBJ2-7; TRBD2 is a possible D gene (5 bases). Between the trimmed V and J ends, which lost 2 bases and 4 bases, there was a span of 6 bases. Germline V lookup: CDR1 SNHLY, CDR2 FYNNEI. The CDR3 runs to 12 residues. Combining the CDR3 with reference TRBV2 and TRBJ2-7 gives the whole variable domain EPEVTQTPSHQVTQMGQEVILRCVPISNHLYFYWYRQILGQKVEFLVSFYNNEISEKSEIFDDQFSVERPDGSNFTLKIRSTKLEDSAMYFCASSESGYEQYFGPGTRLTVT.

This clone was recorded at least ten times. The chain carries TRBV20-1 and TRBJ2-7; weak D call: TRBD1 (6 bases). Trimming left V 6 bases short and J 2 bases short, with 11 bases between. CDR3 length: 12 residues. Germline V gene data show CDR1 as DFQATT and CDR2 as SNEGSKA (reference sequence). CDR3 sequence reads: CSAYRETYEQYF. For the CDR3, the DNA is TGCAGTGCGTACAGGGAAACCTACGAGCAGTACTTC.

Sample share makes this clone medium-sized. The V and J genes are TRBV6-1 and TRBJ1-1; tentative D call: TRBD1 (5 bases). In germline, CDR1 is MNHNS, CDR2 SASEGT. Between the trimmed V and J ends, which lost 2 bases and 7 bases, there was a span of 14 bases. The length of the CDR3 is 14 residues. The CDR3 bases are TGTGCCAGCAGTGAAACCCAGGGTGTGAATGAAGCTTTCTTT. Translating gives CASSETQGVNEAFF.

This clone was counted between two and nine times. Just one base apart from a much larger clone, this may be a read error. The genes are TRBV3-1 and TRBJ1-2; 7 nucleotides line up with TRBD1. V dropped 3 bases and J dropped 10; count of bases not matched to a gene: 8. The germline gives CDR1 LGHDT, CDR2 YNNKEL (reference sequence). This CDR3 spans 13 amino acids. The CDR3 DNA sequence: TGTGCCAGCAGCCAGACAGGGAGCGATGACTACACCTTC. This encodes CASSQTGSDDYTF.

This clone was seen a few times. The chain is built from TRBV3-1 and TRBJ2-1, with D perhaps TRBD1 or TRBD2 (5 bases each). V dropped 3 bases and J dropped 10 bases, with 19 bases sitting between them. CDR1 is LGHDT and CDR2 is YNNKEL in the germline V gene (reference sequence). The length of the CDR3 is 15 residues. The DNA of the CDR3 is TGTGCCAGCAGCCAGGATATGGGGCCCTGGGAGGAGCAGTTCTTC. Its translation is CASSQDMGPWEEQFF.

The gene calls are TRBV5-4 and TRBJ1-1; 7 nucleotides agree with TRBD1. With 0 bases clipped from V and 2 bases from J, the junction kept 7 bases outside the gene matches. Per the germline V gene, CDR1 is SGHNT and CDR2 is YYREEE (reference sequence). The CDR3 is 16 amino acids. The CDR3 protein is CASSLGRGGLNTEAFF. Here the CDR3 DNA reads TGTGCCAGCAGCTTGGGGAGAGGGGGCCTCAACACTGAAGCTTTCTTT.

This clone was seen at least ten times. The gene calls are TRBV2 and TRBJ1-1, with a tentative D call TRBD1 (6 bases). This CDR3 region has 15 residues. Trimming took 6 bases from V and 4 from J, leaving 18 bases between them. The germline V gene has CDR1 SNHLY and CDR2 FYNNEI. The CDR3 here is CASREQQGTGTEAFF. CDR3 nucleotide sequence: TGTGCCAGCAGGGAACAACAGGGAACAGGCACTGAAGCTTTCTTT.

This clone was picked up many times. The J gene is TRBJ2-3, the V gene TRBV20-1; 10 nucleotides match TRBD2. The CDR3 totals 15 residues. The junction had 7 bases not matched to a gene; V was cut back by 4 bases and J by 3 bases. The germline V gene encodes CDR1 DFQATT and CDR2 SNEGSKA (reference sequence). CDR3 amino acids: CSANTGLASTDTQYF. CDR3 DNA: TGCAGTGCTAACACGGGACTAGCGTCAACAGATACGCAGTATTTT.

In its sample, this clone ranks as medium-sized (0.01 to 0.1%). This chain connects TRBV6-1 to TRBJ2-1; D is possibly TRBD2 (6 bases). The CDR3 runs to 14 residues. Trimming stripped 5 bases from V and 4 bases from J, with 12 bases between. Looked up from germline, CDR1 is MNHNS and CDR2 is SASEGT. The CDR3 sequence is CASSTGLTYNEQFF. CDR3 DNA sequence: TGTGCCAGCAGTACGGGACTGACTTACAATGAGCAGTTCTTC.

This clone was seen at least ten times. J is TRBJ2-7 and V is TRBV19, with D uncertain. This CDR3 comprises 15 residues. Trimming took off 3 bases at V and 0 bases at J, with 12 bases between the two ends. Germline assignment: CDR1 LNHDA and CDR2 SQIVND (reference sequence). The CDR3 loop reads CASSIPGRVSYEQYF. The CDR3 DNA follows: TGTGCCAGTAGTATCCCAGGACGGGTCTCCTACGAGCAGTACTTC.

There are many counts of this clone. The chain is built from TRBV7-9 and TRBJ2-1; 11 nucleotides agree with TRBD2. The J segment lost 9 bases and the V segment lost 5 bases, leaving 6 bases of the junction unmatched. CDR3 size: 14 residues. Germline lookup yields CDR1 SEHNR and CDR2 FQNEAQ (reference sequence). CDR3 nucleotide sequence: TGTGCCAGCAGCCTTAGCGGGAGGGGGGGTGAGCAGTTCTTC. As protein: CASSLSGRGGEQFF.

This chain uses TRBV5-4 with TRBJ2-7, with a tentative D call TRBD2 (6 bases). This CDR3 is 16 amino acids long. Looked up from germline, CDR1 is SGHNT and CDR2 is YYREEE (reference sequence). Trimming left V 0 bases short and J 2 bases short, with 15 bases between. The CDR3 sequence: CASSLAFGGATYEQYF. CDR3 DNA: TGTGCCAGCAGCTTGGCCTTCGGAGGGGCTACCTACGAGCAGTACTTC.

A word on this clone: The junction departs from germline at one end; a sequencing error may be responsible. This chain connects TRBV20-1 to TRBJ2-3, with TRBD2 matching 8 bases. This CDR3 is built from 16 residues. The V gene's germline CDR1 is DFQATT and CDR2 SNEGSKA (reference sequence). The CDR3 spells CSARDFGGASLDTRYF. CDR3 in DNA: TGCAGTGCTAGAGACTTCGGGGGGGCGTCCCTGGATACGCGGTATTTT.

This clone has a count of ten or more. The chain is built from TRBV7-2 and TRBJ2-7; the match to TRBD2 covers 8 bases. Unmatched junction bases numbered 11, after V lost 4 bases and J lost 6 bases. The CDR3 totals 15 residues. The germline gives CDR1 SGHTA, CDR2 FQGNSA. CDR3 amino acids: CASSSLGRGGGEQYF. The CDR3, as DNA: TGTGCCAGCAGCTCTCTCGGACGGGGGGGAGGCGAGCAGTACTTC.

This clone is medium-sized within its sample. The chain employs TRBV12-3 or TRBV12-4 and TRBJ2-7; no reliable D call. There are 12 residues in the CDR3. V was shortened by 1 base and J by 5 bases, with 6 bases between the two germline ends. The CDR3 reads CASSLVSHEQYF. CDR3 nucleotide sequence: TGTGCCAGCAGTTTAGTGTCTCACGAGCAGTACTTC.

This clone occurred many times. The gene calls are TRBV30 and TRBJ2-2, with D unresolved. The germline CDR1 and CDR2 sequences are GTSNPN and SVGIG (reference sequence). The CDR3 totals 13 residues. V lost 4 bases and J 3 bases, leaving 9 bases between the germline ends. This CDR3 reads CAWKGFYTGELFF. Here the CDR3 DNA reads TGTGCCTGGAAGGGATTTTACACCGGGGAGCTGTTTTTT. Full variable domain (outside the CDR3, taken from reference TRBV30 and TRBJ2-2): SQTIHQWPATLVQPVGSPLSLECTVEGTSNPNLYWYRQAAGRGLQLLFYSVGIGQISSEVPQNLSASRPQDRQFILSSKKLLLSDSGFYLCAWKGFYTGELFFGEGSRLTVL.

Relative to its sample, this clone is medium-sized (0.01 to 0.1%). This chain uses TRBV6-2 or TRBV6-3 with TRBJ2-6; D unclear. Germline CDR1 MNHEY, CDR2 SVGEGT. The CDR3 has 16 residues. Trimming removed 6 bases from V and 0 bases from J, with 12 bases in between. The DNA of the CDR3 is TGTGCCAGCAGAGAGAGAGGTGCCTCTGGGGCCAACGTCCTGACTTTC. It specifies CASRERGASGANVLTF.

This clone has only one observation. The junction departs from germline at one end; a sequencing error may be responsible. V gene TRBV7-6 combines with J gene TRBJ1-2; D gene ambiguous. There are 17 residues in the CDR3. CDR1 and CDR2 from the germline V gene are SGHVS and FNYEAQ. This CDR3 reads CASSLVGAEPDSYGYTF. For the CDR3, the DNA is TGTGCCAGCAGCTTAGTGGGTGCAGAGCCCGATTCCTATGGCTATACCTTC.

This clone showed up many times. This sequence may be a read error, since a much larger clone differs from it by one base. Other DNA sequences of this sample code for an identical CDR3. The chain combines TRBV6-1 with TRBJ1-5; 7 bases map to TRBD1. Germline V lookup: CDR1 MNHNS, CDR2 SASEGT. This CDR3 is built from 12 residues. In DNA form, the CDR3 reads TGTGCCAGCAGTTCTGACAGGGACCGGCAGCATTTC. As protein: CASSSDRDRQHF.

This clone was counted ten times or more. The V and J genes are TRBV6-1 and TRBJ2-3; TRBD1 matches at 8 bases. J gave up 3 bases and V 5 bases, and 4 bases lay outside the gene matches. This CDR3 has 14 residues. Germline V gives CDR1 MNHNS, CDR2 SASEGT. CDR3 bases: TGTGCCAGCAGTTGGACAGGGACTACAGATACGCAGTATTTT. It translates to CASSWTGTTDTQYF.